A selection of T cell receptor beta chains follows, all from one sample in a study of CD8+CD57+ T cells in acquired aplastic anemia. TCRdb analysed the reads with MiXCR anew, one entry per CDR3 protein. The sample gives about 150,000 distinct CDR3 sequences, about 48% of which show up once; roughly 12% is in the top ten. The sample comprised sorted CD4+, CD8+, or CD8+CD57+ T cells (not recorded which) from PBMCs. Every receptor here comes from a human donor with aplastic anemia. Both conserved end residues are part of each CDR3. D genes are given only for firm matches. Only some rows state a clone size, as once, few, many or a class for expanded clones.

CDR3 DNA: TGTGCCAGCAGTGACGGCGACACCGGGGAGCTGTTTTTT
CDR3 protein: CASSDGDTGELFF
J gene: TRBJ2-2
V gene: TRBV6-4
clone size: few
D gene: .

CDR3 DNA: TGTGCCAGCAGCCCCCCACAGGGGCACCATAATTCACCCCTCCACTTT
CDR3 protein: CASSPPQGHHNSPLHF
J gene: TRBJ1-6
V gene: TRBV7-9
clone size: many
D gene: TRBD1

CDR3 DNA: TGTGCCAGCAGCTTAGCGCGGGCAGGGGGCCTCACCGGGGAGCTGTTTTTT
CDR3 protein: CASSLARAGGLTGELFF
J gene: TRBJ2-2
V gene: TRBV7-6
clone size: many
D gene: TRBD1

CDR3 DNA: TGCGCCAGCAGCCAAGATCGAGCGGGGGGGCCCGGGGAGCTGTTTTTT
CDR3 protein: CASSQDRAGGPGELFF
J gene: TRBJ2-2
V gene: TRBV4-3
clone size: .
D gene: TRBD2

CDR3 DNA: TGTGCCAGCAGTGTGGGGACTTGGCAGGGGACCCTTCACTACGAGCAGTACTTC
CDR3 protein: CASSVGTWQGTLHYEQYF
J gene: TRBJ2-7
V gene: TRBV25-1
clone size: few
D gene: .

CDR3 DNA: TGTGCCACCATCACTAGGGACACCGGGGAGCTGTTTTTT
CDR3 protein: CATITRDTGELFF
J gene: TRBJ2-2
V gene: TRBV7-9
clone size: .
D gene: .

CDR3 DNA: TGTGCCAGTAGTAGAACCGGGACTAGCTTCACAGATACGCAGTATTTT
CDR3 protein: CASSRTGTSFTDTQYF
J gene: TRBJ2-3
V gene: TRBV19
clone size: .
D gene: TRBD2

CDR3 DNA: TGTGCCAGCGGACATACCTACGAGCAGTACTTC
CDR3 protein: CASGHTYEQYF
J gene: TRBJ2-7
V gene: TRBV7-2
clone size: .
D gene: .

CDR3 DNA: TGCAGCGTTGAGGGGCAGGGGTCCTCCTACGAGCAGTACTTC
CDR3 protein: CSVEGQGSSYEQYF
J gene: TRBJ2-7
V gene: TRBV29-1
clone size: many
D gene: .

CDR3 DNA: TGCAGTGCTATATGGGGACTAGCGGGAGGTCCAGATACGCAGTATTTT
CDR3 protein: CSAIWGLAGGPDTQYF
J gene: TRBJ2-3
V gene: TRBV20-1
clone size: .
D gene: TRBD2

CDR3 DNA: TGTGCCACGGCGACAGGGAATCAAAACATTCAGTACTTC
CDR3 protein: CATATGNQNIQYF
J gene: TRBJ2-4
V gene: TRBV24-1
clone size: .
D gene: TRBD1

CDR3 DNA: TGTGCCAGCAGCTTCGGACAGGAGCAGTACTTC
CDR3 protein: CASSFGQEQYF
J gene: TRBJ2-7
V gene: TRBV9
clone size: .
D gene: .

CDR3 DNA: TGCGCCAGCAGCCAAGATCGGGGGGGGGCCACCTATGGCTACACCTTC
CDR3 protein: CASSQDRGGATYGYTF
J gene: TRBJ1-2
V gene: TRBV4-3
clone size: .
D gene: .

CDR3 DNA: TGTGCCACCAGCAGAGATCGTTACAGGGAGCAGCCCCAGCATTTT
CDR3 protein: CATSRDRYREQPQHF
J gene: TRBJ1-5
V gene: TRBV15
clone size: .
D gene: .

CDR3 DNA: TGTGCCAGCAGTCTCCCGGGACTAGCGGGAGTGGAGGGAGAGACCCAGTACTTC
CDR3 protein: CASSLPGLAGVEGETQYF
J gene: TRBJ2-5
V gene: TRBV28
clone size: .
D gene: TRBD2

CDR3 DNA: TGTGCCAGTAGTAAACGACAGGGAAGGACTGAAGCTTTCTTT
CDR3 protein: CASSKRQGRTEAFF
J gene: TRBJ1-1
V gene: TRBV19
clone size: .
D gene: TRBD1

CDR3 DNA: TGCAGTGCTAATTCCGTCGGGGCTTACGAGCAGTACTTC
CDR3 protein: CSANSVGAYEQYF
J gene: TRBJ2-7
V gene: TRBV20-1
clone size: once
D gene: .

CDR3 DNA: TGCAGTGCTACCCCGGCCCAGTACTTC
CDR3 protein: CSATPAQYF
J gene: TRBJ2-5
V gene: TRBV20-1
clone size: once
D gene: .

CDR3 DNA: TGTGCCAGCAGCCGACAGGGAACAGGTGAAAAACTGTTTTTT
CDR3 protein: CASSRQGTGEKLFF
J gene: TRBJ1-4
V gene: TRBV7-8
clone size: .
D gene: TRBD1

CDR3 DNA: TGTGCCAGCAGGCCCCGACTAGCCCCGACCGGGGAGCTGTTTTTT
CDR3 protein: CASRPRLAPTGELFF
J gene: TRBJ2-2
V gene: TRBV9
clone size: .
D gene: TRBD2

CDR3 DNA: TGTGCCAGCAGCCAAGGGGAGCTGTTTTTT
CDR3 protein: CASSQGELFF
J gene: TRBJ2-2
V gene: TRBV7-8
clone size: .
D gene: .

CDR3 DNA: TGTGCCATCAGTCGCGGCGCTAGCGGGGGGAGCTCCTACAATGAGCAGTTCTTC
CDR3 protein: CAISRGASGGSSYNEQFF
J gene: TRBJ2-1
V gene: TRBV10-3
clone size: once
D gene: TRBD2

CDR3 DNA: TGTGCCAGCAGTTTATGGGCCCTAAACGAATCCTACGAGCAGTACTTC
CDR3 protein: CASSLWALNESYEQYF
J gene: TRBJ2-7
V gene: TRBV12-3/TRBV12-4
clone size: many
D gene: .

CDR3 DNA: TGTGCCAGCAGTGCTACAGTGGTTGAAGGCTACACCTTC
CDR3 protein: CASSATVVEGYTF
J gene: TRBJ1-2
V gene: TRBV6-1
clone size: many
D gene: .

CDR3 DNA: TGTGCCAGCAGCTTAACAGGGAACACCGGGGAGCTGTTTTTT
CDR3 protein: CASSLTGNTGELFF
J gene: TRBJ2-2
V gene: TRBV7-9
clone size: many
D gene: .

CDR3 DNA: TGTGCCAGCAGTTTCCAATCCTCCAGAGACAAGATCTACGAGCAGTACTTC
CDR3 protein: CASSFQSSRDKIYEQYF
J gene: TRBJ2-7
V gene: TRBV27
clone size: .
D gene: .

CDR3 DNA: TGTGCTAGTGGTTTGAGCACCGGGGAGCTGTTTTTT
CDR3 protein: CASGLSTGELFF
J gene: TRBJ2-2
V gene: TRBV12-5
clone size: .
D gene: .

CDR3 DNA: TGTGCCAGCAGCTACGCAGGGGGCAGGTCCACTGAAGCTTTCTTT
CDR3 protein: CASSYAGGRSTEAFF
J gene: TRBJ1-1
V gene: TRBV7-2
clone size: .
D gene: TRBD1

CDR3 DNA: TGTGCCACCAGCACCGGTTTACAGAACACTGAAGCTTTCTTT
CDR3 protein: CATSTGLQNTEAFF
J gene: TRBJ1-1
V gene: TRBV15
clone size: .
D gene: .

CDR3 DNA: TGTGCCAGCAGCCCGAGGGAAATGGCGGATACGCAGTATTTT
CDR3 protein: CASSPREMADTQYF
J gene: TRBJ2-3
V gene: TRBV7-9
clone size: many
D gene: .